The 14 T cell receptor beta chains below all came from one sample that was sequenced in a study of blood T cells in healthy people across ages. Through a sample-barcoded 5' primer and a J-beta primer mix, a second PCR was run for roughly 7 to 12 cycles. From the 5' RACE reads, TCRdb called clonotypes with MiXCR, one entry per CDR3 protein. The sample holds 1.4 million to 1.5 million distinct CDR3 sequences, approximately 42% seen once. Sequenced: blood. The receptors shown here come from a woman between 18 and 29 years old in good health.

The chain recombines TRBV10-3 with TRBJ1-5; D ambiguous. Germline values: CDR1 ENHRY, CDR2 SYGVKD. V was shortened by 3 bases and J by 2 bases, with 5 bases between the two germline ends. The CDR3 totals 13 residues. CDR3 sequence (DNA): TGTGCCATCAGTGATATTGGCAATCAGCCCCAGCATTTT. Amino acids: CAISDIGNQPQHF.

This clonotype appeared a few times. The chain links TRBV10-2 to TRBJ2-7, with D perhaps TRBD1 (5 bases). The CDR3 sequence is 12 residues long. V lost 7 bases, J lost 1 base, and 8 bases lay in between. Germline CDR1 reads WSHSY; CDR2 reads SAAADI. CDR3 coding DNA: TGCGCCAGCAAGGACACTTCCTACGAGCAGTACTTC. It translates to CASKDTSYEQYF.

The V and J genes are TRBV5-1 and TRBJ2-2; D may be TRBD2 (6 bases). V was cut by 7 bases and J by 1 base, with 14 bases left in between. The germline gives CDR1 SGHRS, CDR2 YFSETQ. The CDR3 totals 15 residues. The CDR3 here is CASGPGGVNTGELFF. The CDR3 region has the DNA TGCGCCAGCGGCCCAGGCGGGGTGAACACCGGGGAGCTGTTTTTT.

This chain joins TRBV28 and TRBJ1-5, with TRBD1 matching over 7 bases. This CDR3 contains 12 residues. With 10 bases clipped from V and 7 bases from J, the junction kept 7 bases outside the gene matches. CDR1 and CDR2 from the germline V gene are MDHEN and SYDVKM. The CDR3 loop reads CAIHRGSQPQHF. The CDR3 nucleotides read TGTGCCATTCACAGGGGTAGCCAGCCCCAGCATTTT.

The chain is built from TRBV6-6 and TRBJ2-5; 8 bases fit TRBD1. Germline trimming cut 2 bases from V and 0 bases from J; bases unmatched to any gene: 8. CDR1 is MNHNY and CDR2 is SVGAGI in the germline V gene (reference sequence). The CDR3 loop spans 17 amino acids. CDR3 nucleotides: TGTGCCAGCAGTTACCGACCAGACAGGGGAAACCAAGAGACCCAGTACTTC. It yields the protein CASSYRPDRGNQETQYF.

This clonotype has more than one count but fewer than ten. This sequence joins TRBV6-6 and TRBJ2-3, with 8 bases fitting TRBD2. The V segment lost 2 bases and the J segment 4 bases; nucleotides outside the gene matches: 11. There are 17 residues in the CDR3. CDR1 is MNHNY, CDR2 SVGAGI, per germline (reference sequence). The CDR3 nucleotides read TGTGCCAGCAGTTACGAAACCTCGGGAGGGCCTCCAGATACGCAGTATTTT. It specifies CASSYETSGGPPDTQYF.

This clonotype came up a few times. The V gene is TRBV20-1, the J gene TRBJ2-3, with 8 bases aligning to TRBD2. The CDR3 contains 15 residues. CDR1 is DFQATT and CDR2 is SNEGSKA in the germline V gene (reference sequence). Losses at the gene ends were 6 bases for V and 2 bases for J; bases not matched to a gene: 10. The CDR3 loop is CSAKTALADTDTQYF. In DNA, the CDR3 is TGCAGTGCCAAGACGGCACTAGCGGACACAGATACGCAGTATTTT.

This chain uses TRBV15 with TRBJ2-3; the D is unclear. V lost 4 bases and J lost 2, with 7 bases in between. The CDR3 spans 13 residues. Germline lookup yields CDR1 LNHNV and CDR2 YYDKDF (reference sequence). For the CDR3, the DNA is TGTGCCACCAGCACGGCCCACACAGATACGCAGTATTTT. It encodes CATSTAHTDTQYF.

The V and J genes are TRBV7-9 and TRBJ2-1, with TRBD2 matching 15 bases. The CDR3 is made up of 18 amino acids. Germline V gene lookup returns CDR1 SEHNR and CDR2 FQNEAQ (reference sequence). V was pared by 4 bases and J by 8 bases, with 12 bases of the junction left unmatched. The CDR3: CASSSRSGLAGGSHEQFF. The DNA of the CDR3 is TGTGCCAGCAGCTCCCGATCGGGACTAGCGGGAGGCTCGCATGAGCAGTTCTTC.

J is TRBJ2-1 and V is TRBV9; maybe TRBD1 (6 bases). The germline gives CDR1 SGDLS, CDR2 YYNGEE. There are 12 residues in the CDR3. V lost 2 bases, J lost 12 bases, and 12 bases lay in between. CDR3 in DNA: TGTGCCAGCAGCGTTACAGGGTCCGTGCAGTTCTTC. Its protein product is CASSVTGSVQFF.

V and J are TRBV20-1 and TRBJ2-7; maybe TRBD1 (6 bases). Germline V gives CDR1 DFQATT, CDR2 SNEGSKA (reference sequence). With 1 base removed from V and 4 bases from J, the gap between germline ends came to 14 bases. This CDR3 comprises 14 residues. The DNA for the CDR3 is TGCAGTGCTAGAGGGGACCGGACAGCATACGAGCAGTACTTC. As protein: CSARGDRTAYEQYF.

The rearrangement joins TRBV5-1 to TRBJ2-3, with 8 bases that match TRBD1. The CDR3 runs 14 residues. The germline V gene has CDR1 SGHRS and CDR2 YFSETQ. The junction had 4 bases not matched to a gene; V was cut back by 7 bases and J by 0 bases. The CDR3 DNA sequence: TGCGCCAGCGGCGACAGGGGTAGCACAGATACGCAGTATTTT. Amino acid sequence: CASGDRGSTDTQYF.

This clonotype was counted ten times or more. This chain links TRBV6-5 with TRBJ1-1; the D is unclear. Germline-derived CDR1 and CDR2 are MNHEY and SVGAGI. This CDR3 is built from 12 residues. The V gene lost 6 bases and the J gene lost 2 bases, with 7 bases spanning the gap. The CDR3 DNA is TGTGCCAGCAGCACACAAAACACTGAAGCTTTCTTT. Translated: CASSTQNTEAFF.

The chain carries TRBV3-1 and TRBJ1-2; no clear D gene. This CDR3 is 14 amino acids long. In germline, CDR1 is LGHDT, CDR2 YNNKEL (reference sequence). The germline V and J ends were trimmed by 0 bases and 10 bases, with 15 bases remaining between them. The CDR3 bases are TGTGCCAGCAGCCAAGAAATTGGAGGGTTTGTCTACACCTTC. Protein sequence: CASSQEIGGFVYTF.